These 24 T cell receptor beta chains were sequenced from one sample in a study of blood T cell repertoires in COVID-19. Produced via immunoSEQ multiplex PCR; TCRdb's table is partial and in-frame only. The data contain about 370,000 clones, 70% to 90% of them singletons. Sequencing input: peripheral blood. These receptors all come from a woman in her twenties or thirties with COVID-19, enrolled during active disease.

This chain joins TRBV6-5 and TRBJ2-5, with 11 bases aligning to TRBD2. The length of the CDR3 is 14 residues. V dropped 7 bases and J dropped 2; count of bases not matched to a gene: 3. Germline assignment: CDR1 MNHEY and CDR2 SVGAGI. The CDR3 sequence: CASKRLAGQETQYF. The CDR3 coding sequence is TGTGCCAGCAAACGACTAGCGGGACAAGAGACCCAGTACTTC.

This chain uses TRBV3-1 (or the pseudogene TRBV3-2) with TRBJ2-5; 9 positions match TRBD2. Germline V CDR1 and CDR2: LGHDT, YNNKEL (reference sequence). After removal of 3 bases from V and 5 bases from J, the junction contained 10 bases not matched to a gene. The CDR3 spans 16 residues. CDR3 loop: CASSHFLAGPFETQYF. As DNA, the CDR3 is TGTGCCAGCAGCCATTTCCTAGCGGGGCCCTTCGAGACCCAGTACTTC.

The chain recombines TRBV18 with TRBJ2-5, with 8 bases lining up with TRBD2. With 3 bases clipped from V and 2 bases from J, the junction kept 8 bases outside the gene matches. The length of the CDR3 is 16 residues. CDR1 is KGHSH, CDR2 LQKENI, per germline. Here the CDR3 DNA reads TGTGCCAGCTCACCTTGGGGTAGCGGGGCACAAGAGACCCAGTACTTC. Translated, it gives CASSPWGSGAQETQYF.

The V call is TRBV4-3, the J call TRBJ2-7; 7 bases line up with TRBD1. Per germline, CDR1 LGHNA and CDR2 YSLEER. The V and J ends lost 6 bases and 3 bases, in that order; junction bases with no gene match: 5. CDR3 length: 13 residues. Here the CDR3 reads CASSPGQIYEQYF. As DNA, the CDR3 is TGCGCCAGCAGTCCGGGACAGATCTACGAGCAGTACTTC.

V is TRBV5-6 and J is TRBJ1-1; unclear D gene. The germline CDR1 and CDR2 sequences are SGHDT and YYEEEE. CDR3 length: 13 residues. Trimming took off 3 bases at V and 4 bases at J, with 10 bases between the two ends. The CDR3 sequence is CASSSQLFTEAFF. CDR3 nucleotides: TGTGCCAGCAGCTCCCAGTTATTCACTGAAGCTTTCTTT.

V and J are TRBV7-2 and TRBJ1-4; 7 bases map to TRBD1. The germline V gene encodes CDR1 SGHTA and CDR2 FQGNSA. J was trimmed by 8 bases and V by 5 bases; bases with no gene match: 5. There are 13 residues in the CDR3. Here the CDR3 DNA reads TGTGCCAGCAGCACGCAACAGGGGGAAAAACTGTTTTTT. The encoded protein is CASSTQQGEKLFF.

This sequence joins TRBV7-3 and TRBJ2-2; D perhaps matches TRBD1 (6 bases). The V gene's germline CDR1 is SGHTA and CDR2 FQGTGA. There are 14 residues in the CDR3. Trimming took 5 bases from V and 4 from J, leaving 11 bases between them. CDR3 in amino acids: CASSPQGGTGELFF. In nucleotides, the CDR3 is TGTGCCAGCAGCCCACAAGGGGGCACCGGGGAGCTGTTTTTT.

CDR3 sequence (DNA): TGTGCCTCCTCCTGGGGGGCCTACGAGCAGTACTTC. As protein: CASSWGAYEQYF. The chain couples TRBV30 to TRBJ2-7; D might be TRBD2 (6 bases). The CDR3 runs 12 residues. V was shortened by 7 bases and J by 2 bases, with 12 bases between the two germline ends. Germline CDR1 and CDR2: GTSNPN and SVGIG (reference sequence).

The V gene is TRBV5-1, the J gene TRBJ2-2, with D possibly matching TRBD2 (5 bases). The CDR3 spans 14 residues. The V and J ends lost 4 bases and 1 base respectively, with 8 bases between them. Germline values: CDR1 SGHRS, CDR2 YFSETQ. The chain's CDR3 is CASSPSGNTGELFF. The CDR3 DNA sequence: TGCGCCAGCAGCCCCAGCGGGAACACCGGGGAGCTGTTTTTT.

J is TRBJ2-7 and V is TRBV12-3 or TRBV12-4; weak D call: TRBD1 (5 bases). Trimming shortened V by 3 bases and J by 5 bases, and 11 bases separated the two germline ends. The CDR3 spans 13 residues. CDR3 nucleotide sequence: TGTGCCAGCAGTTTGGTGGGGCGCGACGAGCAGTACTTC. Translated: CASSLVGRDEQYF.

This chain joins TRBV28 and TRBJ2-5; D unclear. The CDR3 has 13 residues. Germline assignment: CDR1 MDHEN and CDR2 SYDVKM. The ends were cut back, 3 bases at V and 5 bases at J, with 10 bases in the middle. The CDR3 DNA follows: TGTGCCAGCAGTTTTCCCGGGTATGAGACCCAGTACTTC. Encoded protein: CASSFPGYETQYF. Complete variable domain (other parts from reference TRBV28 and TRBJ2-5): DVKVTQSSRYLVKRTGEKVFLECVQDMDHENMFWYRQDPGLGLRLIYFSYDVKMKEKGDIPEGYSVSREKKERFSLILESASTNQTSMYLCASSFPGYETQYFGPGTRLLVL.

The chain has TRBV4-1 and TRBJ2-1, with 10 bases lining up with TRBD2. CDR3 size: 19 residues. J was trimmed by 7 bases and V by 1 base; bases with no gene match: 16. Germline CDR1 reads MGHRA; CDR2 reads YSYEKL. The CDR3 nucleotides are TGCGCCAGCAGCCAAGGAAGTAGGCCGACTAGCGGGTTATGGAATGAGCAGTTCTTC. This sequence encodes CASSQGSRPTSGLWNEQFF.

The chain joins TRBV9 to TRBJ2-7; possible D gene TRBD2, 6 bases. The V and J ends lost 0 bases and 0 bases respectively, with 10 bases between them. CDR3 length equals 15 residues. The germline V gene encodes CDR1 SGDLS and CDR2 YYNGEE. The CDR3 nucleotides read TGTGCCAGCAGCGTAGGGGTGGGAGGCTCCTACGAGCAGTACTTC. Its translation: CASSVGVGGSYEQYF.

The rearrangement joins TRBV27 to TRBJ2-3; D not resolved. V was trimmed by 5 bases and J by 1 base, leaving 7 bases between them. Per germline, CDR1 MNHEY and CDR2 SMNVEV (reference sequence). The CDR3 is made up of 13 amino acids. CDR3 nucleotide sequence: TGTGCCAGCAGTCTCCGGGGCACAGATACGCAGTATTTT. Protein sequence: CASSLRGTDTQYF.

This clone was detected a few times. This chain joins TRBV19 and TRBJ2-5; weak D call: TRBD1 (6 bases). This CDR3 has 16 amino acids. Trimming left V 6 bases short and J 1 base short, with 18 bases between. Germline assignment: CDR1 LNHDA and CDR2 SQIVND (reference sequence). The CDR3 DNA sequence: TGTGCCAGTAGGAAACAGGGCAGGGCCACCCAAGAGACCCAGTACTTC. It specifies CASRKQGRATQETQYF.

This rearrangement joins TRBV5-4 to TRBJ1-1, with TRBD1 identical over 7 bases. V gave up 5 bases and J gave up 4 bases; unmatched junction bases: 14. The CDR3 is 16 residues long. Germline CDR1 SGHNT, CDR2 YYREEE (reference sequence). CDR3 sequence (DNA): TGTGCCAGCAGATCCGGGACAGACTCCGTTGTCACTGAAGCTTTCTTT. Protein sequence: CASRSGTDSVVTEAFF.

Points on this clone: The sample contains more than one DNA sequence encoding this CDR3. The chain has TRBV12-3 or TRBV12-4 and TRBJ2-7; D is unclear. The V end lost 3 bases, the J end lost 4 bases, and 7 bases lay between the germline ends. The CDR3 length is 12 residues. CDR3 sequence (DNA): TGTGCCAGCAGTTTGAGAGTTTACGAGCAGTACTTC. Protein sequence: CASSLRVYEQYF.

This chain joins TRBV3-1 (or the pseudogene TRBV3-2) and TRBJ1-2; 8 positions agree with TRBD1. The germline gives CDR1 LGHDT, CDR2 YNNKEL (reference sequence). The CDR3 has 14 amino acids. V gave up 1 base and J gave up 7 bases; unmatched junction bases: 5. DNA for the CDR3: TGTGCCAGCAGCCAAGGGCAGGGGGCTTTTGGCTACACCTTC. Its translation is CASSQGQGAFGYTF.

The rearrangement joins TRBV24-1 to TRBJ1-5; the D gene is possibly TRBD1 (5 bases). The germline V and J ends were trimmed by 4 bases and 8 bases, with 20 bases remaining between them. The V gene's germline CDR1 is KGHDR and CDR2 SFDVKD. This CDR3 spans 16 amino acids. The CDR3 protein is CATSESGRGGSEPQHF. In DNA form, the CDR3 reads TGTGCCACCAGTGAATCTGGACGGGGCGGGAGTGAGCCCCAGCATTTT.

The V gene is TRBV28, the J gene TRBJ2-7; the match to TRBD1 covers 8 bases. V was clipped by 6 bases and J by 3 bases; unmatched bases: 10. CDR3 length: 15 amino acids. Germline lookup yields CDR1 MDHEN and CDR2 SYDVKM. The CDR3 DNA is TGTGCCAGCAGATCTTGGACAGGGAAAGGCTACGAGCAGTACTTC. Its translation is CASRSWTGKGYEQYF.

This chain links TRBV18 with TRBJ2-3; D gene ambiguous. This CDR3 spans 14 amino acids. In germline, CDR1 is KGHSH, CDR2 LQKENI. V dropped 1 base and J dropped 2 bases, with 7 bases sitting between them. CDR3 region: CASSPLTATDTQYF. DNA of the CDR3: TGTGCCAGCTCACCACTCACAGCCACAGATACGCAGTATTTT.

This clone has just one count. The chain couples TRBV30 to TRBJ1-5; D may be TRBD1 (6 bases). The CDR3 is 14 residues long. The V gene's germline CDR1 is GTSNPN and CDR2 SVGIG (reference sequence). The V end was cut by 3 bases, the J end by 6 bases, with 15 bases between. The CDR3 reads CAWSVGRGPQPQHF. CDR3 bases: TGTGCCTGGAGCGTCGGCAGGGGCCCTCAGCCCCAGCATTTT.

The chain is built from TRBV7-2 and TRBJ2-1; D might be TRBD2 (6 bases). Germline CDR1 SGHTA, CDR2 FQGNSA. The CDR3 contains 15 residues. The V end lost 6 bases, the J end lost 9 bases, and 21 bases lay between the germline ends. CDR3 in amino acids: CASSLRPGAGSEQFF. As DNA, the CDR3 is TGTGCCAGCAGTTTAAGGCCCGGGGCGGGGAGTGAGCAGTTCTTC.

This chain joins TRBV18 and TRBJ2-1, with 7 bases fitting TRBD2. CDR3 length: 14 amino acids. The germline CDR1 and CDR2 sequences are KGHSH and LQKENI. V lost 3 bases to trimming and J lost 6 bases; unmatched junction nucleotides: 5. CDR3 DNA sequence: TGTGCCAGCTCACCGGGTTGGGGGGGCAATGAGCAGTTCTTC. Protein product: CASSPGWGGNEQFF.